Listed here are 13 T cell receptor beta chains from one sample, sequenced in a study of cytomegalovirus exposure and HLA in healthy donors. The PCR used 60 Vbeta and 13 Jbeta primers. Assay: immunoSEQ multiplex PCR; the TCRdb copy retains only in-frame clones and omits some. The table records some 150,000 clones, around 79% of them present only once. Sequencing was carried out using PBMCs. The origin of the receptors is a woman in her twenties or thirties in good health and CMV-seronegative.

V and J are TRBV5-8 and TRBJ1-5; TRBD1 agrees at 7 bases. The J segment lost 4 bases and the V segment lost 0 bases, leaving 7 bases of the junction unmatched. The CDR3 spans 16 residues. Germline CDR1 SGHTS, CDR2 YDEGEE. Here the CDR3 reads CASSLVGTAGNQPQHF. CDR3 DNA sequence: TGTGCCAGCAGCTTGGTTGGGACAGCAGGTAATCAGCCCCAGCATTTT.

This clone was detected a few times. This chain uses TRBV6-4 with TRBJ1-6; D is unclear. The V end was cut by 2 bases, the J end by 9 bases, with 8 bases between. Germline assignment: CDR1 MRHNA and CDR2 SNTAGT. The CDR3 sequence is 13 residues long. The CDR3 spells CASSDGEGSPLHF. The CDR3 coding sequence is TGTGCCAGCAGTGACGGGGAGGGTTCACCCCTCCACTTT.

Here the CDR3 reads CASSVVFGGGAEAFF. The DNA of the CDR3 is TGTGCCAGCAGCGTAGTTTTTGGGGGGGGCGCGGAAGCTTTCTTT. The chain couples TRBV9 to TRBJ1-1, with D tentatively TRBD1 (6 bases). Between the trimmed V and J ends, which lost 0 bases and 8 bases, there was a span of 17 bases. Germline CDR1 is SGDLS and CDR2 is YYNGEE. This CDR3 is built from 15 residues. The full variable domain, completed using reference TRBV9 and TRBJ1-1, is DSGVTQTPKHLITATGQRVTLRCSPRSGDLSVYWYQQSLDQGLQFLIQYYNGEERAKGNILERFSAQQFPDLHSELNLSSLELGDSALYFCASSVVFGGGAEAFFGQGTRLTVV.

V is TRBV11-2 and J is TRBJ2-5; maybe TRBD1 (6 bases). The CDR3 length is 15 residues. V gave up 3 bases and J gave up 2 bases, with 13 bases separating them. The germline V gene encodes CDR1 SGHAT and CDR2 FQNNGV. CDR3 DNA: TGTGCCAGCAGCTTTACCGCAGGGGCACAAGAGACCCAGTACTTC. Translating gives CASSFTAGAQETQYF.

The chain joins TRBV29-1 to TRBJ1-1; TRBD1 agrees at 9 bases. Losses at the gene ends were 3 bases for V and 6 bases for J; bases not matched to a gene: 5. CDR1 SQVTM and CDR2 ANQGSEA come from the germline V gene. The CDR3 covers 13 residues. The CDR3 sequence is CSVDGTGRSEAFF. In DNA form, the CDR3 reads TGCAGCGTTGACGGGACAGGGAGGTCTGAAGCTTTCTTT. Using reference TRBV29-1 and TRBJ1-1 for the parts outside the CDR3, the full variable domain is SAVISQKPSRDICQRGTSLTIQCQVDSQVTMMFWYRQQPGQSLTLIATANQGSEATYESGFVIDKFPISRPNLTFSTLTVSNMSPEDSSIYLCSVDGTGRSEAFFGQGTRLTVV.

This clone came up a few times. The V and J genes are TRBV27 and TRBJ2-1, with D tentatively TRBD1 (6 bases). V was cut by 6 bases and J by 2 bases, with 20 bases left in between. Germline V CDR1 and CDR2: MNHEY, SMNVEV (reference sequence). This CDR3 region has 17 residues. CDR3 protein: CASSLPQGVGAYNEQFF. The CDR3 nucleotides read TGTGCCAGCAGCCTCCCACAGGGAGTCGGGGCCTACAATGAGCAGTTCTTC.

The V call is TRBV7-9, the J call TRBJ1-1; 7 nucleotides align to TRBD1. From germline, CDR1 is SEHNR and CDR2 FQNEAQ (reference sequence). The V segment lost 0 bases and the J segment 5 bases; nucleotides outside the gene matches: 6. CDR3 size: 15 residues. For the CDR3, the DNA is TGTGCCAGCAGCTTAGCGCTAGGGGGCGCGACTGAAGCTTTCTTT. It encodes CASSLALGGATEAFF.

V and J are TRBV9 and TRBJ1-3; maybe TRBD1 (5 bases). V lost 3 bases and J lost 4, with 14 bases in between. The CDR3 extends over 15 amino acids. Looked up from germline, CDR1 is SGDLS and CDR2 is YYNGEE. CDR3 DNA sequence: TGTGCCAGCAGCGCCTCGGGGGGGAACGGAAACACCATATATTTT. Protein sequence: CASSASGGNGNTIYF.

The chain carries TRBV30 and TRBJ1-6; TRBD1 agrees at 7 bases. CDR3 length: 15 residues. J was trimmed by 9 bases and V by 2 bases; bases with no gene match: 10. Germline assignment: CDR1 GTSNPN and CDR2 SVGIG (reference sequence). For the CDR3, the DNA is TGTGCCTGGAGTACCCAACAGGGACAGAGTTCACCCCTCCACTTT. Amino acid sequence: CAWSTQQGQSSPLHF.

The chain's CDR3 is CASSSRSGVSSYNSPLHF. The CDR3 bases are TGTGCCAGCAGCTCACGGTCAGGGGTGAGCTCCTATAATTCACCCCTCCACTTT. This rearrangement joins TRBV7-8 to TRBJ1-6; D possibly corresponds to TRBD1 (6 bases). The V end lost 4 bases, the J end lost 0 bases, and 16 bases lay between the germline ends. CDR1 is SGHVS, CDR2 FQNEAQ, per germline. This CDR3 contains 18 residues. The complete variable domain, with remaining parts taken from reference TRBV7-8 and TRBJ1-6, reads GAGVSQSPRYKVAKRGQDVALRCDPISGHVSLFWYQQALGQGPEFLTYFQNEAQLDKSGLPSDRFFAERPEGSVSTLKIQRTQQEDSAVYLCASSSRSGVSSYNSPLHFGNGTRLTVT.

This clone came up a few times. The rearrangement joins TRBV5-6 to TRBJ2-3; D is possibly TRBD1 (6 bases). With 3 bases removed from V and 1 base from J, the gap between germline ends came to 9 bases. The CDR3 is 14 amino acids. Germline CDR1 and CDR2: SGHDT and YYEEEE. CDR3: CASSWTAGTDTQYF. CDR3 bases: TGTGCCAGCAGCTGGACAGCGGGCACAGATACGCAGTATTTT.

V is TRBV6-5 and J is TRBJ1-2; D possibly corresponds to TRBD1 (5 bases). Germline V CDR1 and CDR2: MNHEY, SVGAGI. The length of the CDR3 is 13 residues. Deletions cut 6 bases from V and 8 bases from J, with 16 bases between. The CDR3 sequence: CASRAEGVRGYTF. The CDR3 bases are TGTGCCAGCAGGGCCGAAGGGGTTCGGGGCTACACCTTC.

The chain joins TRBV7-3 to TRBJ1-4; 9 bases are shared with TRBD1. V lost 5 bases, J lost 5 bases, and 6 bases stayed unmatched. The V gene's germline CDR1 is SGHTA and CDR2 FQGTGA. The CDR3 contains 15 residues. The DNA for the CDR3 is TGTGCCAGCAGCAGCGTAGACAGGGGGAATGAAAAACTGTTTTTT. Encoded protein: CASSSVDRGNEKLFF. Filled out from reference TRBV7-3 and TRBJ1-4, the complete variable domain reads GAGVSQTPSNKVTEKGKYVELRCDPISGHTALYWYRQSLGQGPEFLIYFQGTGAADDSGLPNDRFFAVRPEGSVSTLKIQRTERGDSAVYLCASSSVDRGNEKLFFGSGTQLSVL.